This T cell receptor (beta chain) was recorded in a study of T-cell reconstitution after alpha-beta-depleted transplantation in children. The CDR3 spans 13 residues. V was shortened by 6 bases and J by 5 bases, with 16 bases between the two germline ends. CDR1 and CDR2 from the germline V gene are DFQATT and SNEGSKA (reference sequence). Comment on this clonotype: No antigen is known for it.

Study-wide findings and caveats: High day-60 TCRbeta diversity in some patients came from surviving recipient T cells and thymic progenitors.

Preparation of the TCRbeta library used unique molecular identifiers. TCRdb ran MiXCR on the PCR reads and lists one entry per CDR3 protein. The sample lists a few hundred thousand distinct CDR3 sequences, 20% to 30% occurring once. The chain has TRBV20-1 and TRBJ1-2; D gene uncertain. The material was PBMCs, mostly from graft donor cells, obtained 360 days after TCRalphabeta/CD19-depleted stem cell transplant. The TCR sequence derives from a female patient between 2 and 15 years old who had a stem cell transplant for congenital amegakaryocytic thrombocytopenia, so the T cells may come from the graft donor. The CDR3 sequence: CSATITETYGYTF. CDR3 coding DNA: TGCAGTGCCACTATAACAGAGACTTATGGCTACACCTTC.